This T cell receptor beta chain is from a study of blood T cell repertoires in COVID-19. Study details: There were acute and convalescent COVID-19 samples, and they came from the United States, Italy and Spain.

Germline CDR1 reads ENHRY; CDR2 reads SYGVKD. The CDR3 sequence is 17 residues long. V trimming: 6 bases; J trimming: 2 bases; junction bases outside the gene matches: 7. In the source study's methods: Quantification of nucleated cells was approximated via reference gene primer amplification. This table comes from immunoSEQ multiplex PCR, and its TCRdb copy is limited to in-frame clones, with some not included. V and J calls and clone size are copied from that table; D and trimming were computed from the DNA. This repertoire shows about 220,000 clones, roughly 88% found once; its top ten account for approximately 2.3%. Recruitment covered 20 to 25 US areas and drew participants whose ages spanned roughly 18 to 95 years. Participant-given clinical history determined each cohort assignment. In this sample, this clone turned up once.

Sequencing was performed on PBMCs or T cells enriched from blood (not recorded which). This TCR derives from a woman aged 40 to 50 with acute COVID-19. The genes are TRBV10-3 and TRBJ2-2; TRBD1 matches 12 bases. The CDR3 protein is CAIRPGQGALNTGELFF. The CDR3 region has the DNA TGTGCCATCAGACCGGGACAGGGGGCCCTCAACACCGGGGAGCTGTTTTTT.